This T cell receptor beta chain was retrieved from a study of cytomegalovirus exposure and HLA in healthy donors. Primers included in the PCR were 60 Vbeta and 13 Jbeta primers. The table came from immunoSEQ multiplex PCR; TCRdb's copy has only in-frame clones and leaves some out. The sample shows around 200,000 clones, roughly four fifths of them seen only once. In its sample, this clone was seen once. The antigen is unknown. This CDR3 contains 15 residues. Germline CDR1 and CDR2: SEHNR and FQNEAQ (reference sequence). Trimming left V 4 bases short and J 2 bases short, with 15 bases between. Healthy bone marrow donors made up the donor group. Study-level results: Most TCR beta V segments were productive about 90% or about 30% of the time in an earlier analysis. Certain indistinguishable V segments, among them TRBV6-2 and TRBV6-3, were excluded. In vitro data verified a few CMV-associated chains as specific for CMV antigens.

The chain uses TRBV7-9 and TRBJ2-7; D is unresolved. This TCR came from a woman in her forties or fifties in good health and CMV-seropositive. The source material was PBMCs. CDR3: CASSSLLNPAYEQYF. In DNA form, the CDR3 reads TGTGCCAGCAGCTCCCTACTCAACCCGGCCTACGAGCAGTACTTC.